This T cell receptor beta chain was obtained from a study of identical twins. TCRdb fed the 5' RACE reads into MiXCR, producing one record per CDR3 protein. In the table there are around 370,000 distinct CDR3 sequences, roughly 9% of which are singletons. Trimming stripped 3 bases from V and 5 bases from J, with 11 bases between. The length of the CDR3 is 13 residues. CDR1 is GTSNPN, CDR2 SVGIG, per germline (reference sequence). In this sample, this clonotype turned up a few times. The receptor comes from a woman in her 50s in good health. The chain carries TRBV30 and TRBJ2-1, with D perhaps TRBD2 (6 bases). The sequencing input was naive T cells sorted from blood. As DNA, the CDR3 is TGTGCCTGGAGCTGGACTATCAACAATGAGCAGTTCTTC. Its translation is CAWSWTINNEQFF.